This is a list of T cell receptor beta chains from one sample in a study of T cells in Graves' hyperthyroidism and ophthalmopathy. TCRdb re-called the multiplex PCR reads with MiXCR, one entry per CDR3 protein. The sample carries about 290,000 distinct CDR3 sequences, 15% to 20% recorded once. Sequencing used blood. These receptors originate from a man between 50 and 59 years old with Graves' ophthalmopathy. Both conserved end residues are part of each CDR3. The D gene is left open where the match is weak. Size is stated for part of the rows, as once, few or many counts, or as a class when the clone is expanded.

j_call: TRBJ2-7; v_call: TRBV20-1; clone_size: many; d_call: -; cdr3_nt: TGCAGTGCTGGGGGATTCTACGAGCAGTACTTC; cdr3_aa: CSAGGFYEQYF
j_call: TRBJ2-1; v_call: TRBV7-9; clone_size: -; d_call: -; cdr3_nt: TGTGCCAGCAGCCCCCGGGTAGTTGAATACAATGAGCAGTTCTTC; cdr3_aa: CASSPRVVEYNEQFF
j_call: TRBJ1-1; v_call: TRBV5-1; clone_size: many; d_call: -; cdr3_nt: TGCGCCAGCAGCAGTGGTAAGCGGAACACTGAAGCTTTCTTT; cdr3_aa: CASSSGKRNTEAFF
j_call: TRBJ2-3; v_call: TRBV3-1; clone_size: many; d_call: TRBD1; cdr3_nt: TGTGCCAGCAGCTCCCCGGGACAGGGCACAGATACGCAGTATTTT; cdr3_aa: CASSSPGQGTDTQYF
j_call: TRBJ1-2; v_call: TRBV28; clone_size: -; d_call: -; cdr3_nt: TGTGCCAGCAGACCTTTAGGCTCGAACTATGGCTACACCTTC; cdr3_aa: CASRPLGSNYGYTF
j_call: TRBJ2-3; v_call: TRBV5-6; clone_size: few; d_call: TRBD2; cdr3_nt: TGTGCCAGCAGCCAGGAGGGACTAGCGGGGACCACAGATACGCAGTATTTT; cdr3_aa: CASSQEGLAGTTDTQYF
j_call: TRBJ1-1; v_call: TRBV20-1; clone_size: -; d_call: -; cdr3_nt: TGCAGTGCTAGAACTCCGGGACGGGGGGTTAAAATAGCTTTCTTT; cdr3_aa: CSARTPGRGVKIAFF
j_call: TRBJ2-1; v_call: TRBV11-2; clone_size: many; d_call: TRBD2; cdr3_nt: TGTGCCAGCAGCTTAGAGGTAGCGGGAGTGTCTAATGAGCAGTTCTTC; cdr3_aa: CASSLEVAGVSNEQFF
j_call: TRBJ1-1; v_call: TRBV28; clone_size: many; d_call: -; cdr3_nt: TGTGCCAGCAGTTTATTTGCGGTCTGGGAAGCTTTCTTT; cdr3_aa: CASSLFAVWEAFF
j_call: TRBJ1-1; v_call: TRBV2; clone_size: many; d_call: -; cdr3_nt: TGTGCCAGCAGGGCCCCTACAGGGCCCAACACTGAAGCTTTCTTT; cdr3_aa: CASRAPTGPNTEAFF
j_call: TRBJ1-1; v_call: TRBV5-6; clone_size: -; d_call: -; cdr3_nt: TGTGCCAGCAGCTTCAGAGGCATGAACACTGAAGCTTTCTTT; cdr3_aa: CASSFRGMNTEAFF
j_call: TRBJ2-1; v_call: TRBV6-2/TRBV6-3; clone_size: few; d_call: -; cdr3_nt: TGTGCCAGCAGTTTCCTCCGGGTGCCAAAGCGCAATGAGCAGTTCTTC; cdr3_aa: CASSFLRVPKRNEQFF
j_call: TRBJ2-1; v_call: TRBV9; clone_size: few; d_call: TRBD2; cdr3_nt: TGTGCCAGCAGCGACCGGACTAGCGGGGGGGATGAGCAGTTCTTC; cdr3_aa: CASSDRTSGGDEQFF
j_call: TRBJ1-1; v_call: TRBV12-3/TRBV12-4; clone_size: many; d_call: TRBD1; cdr3_nt: TGTGCCAGCAGTTTAAGGGGACAGGCGCCTGAAGCTTTCTTT; cdr3_aa: CASSLRGQAPEAFF